This TCR beta chain stems from a study of shared clonotypes between healthy human individuals (dated by TCRdb to between 2020 and 2021). Describing the broader study: The cohort included three men and two women between 18 and 49 years of age. For each donor, three plates each were used for CD4 naive and CD4 memory, two plates were used for CD8 naive, and one plate was used for CD8 memory. The study deeply sequenced blood TCR repertoires of several healthy adults to estimate repertoire size and the extent of clonotype sharing between individuals. To increase sequencing depth and limit assay-specific biases, TCR repertoire library preparation and sequencing were carried out by different laboratories using diverse techniques. Between about 0.9 and 9 billion PBMCs per donor were obtained by leukapheresis.

What the authors observed across the whole study: Incomplete sequencing was indicated by rarefaction of sorted-subset datasets, despite the large sequencing depth. Across several donors, about 5.2% of naive CD4, roughly 3.5% of naive CD8, around 2.1% of memory CD4, and 0.3% to 0.45% of memory CD8 clonotypes were shared. Based on pairwise subsampling, the degree of clonotype sharing among donors was expected to be affected by sequencing depth. The genetic and exposure-history diversity represented was limited by the small number of donors. Higher generation probabilities were observed for clonotypes shared by all four sorted-subset donors than for non-shared clonotypes. Sampling was limited to blood, and TCR repertoires in tissue likely differ from TCR repertoires in blood. Estimated clonotype richness was generally larger for naive than for memory subsets.

Using the deep immunoSEQ assay, multiplex PCR amplified TCR CDR3 regions from genomic DNA. Extracted genomic DNA from each cell subset was spread evenly across all wells of several immunoSEQ 96-well plates, with each plate serving as a replicate. For sorted subsets, each replicate PCR was loaded with approximately 200 ng genomic DNA, equivalent to 30,000 to 35,000 T cell genomes. The purified libraries were quantified using a Qubit 3.0 fluorometer, sized with a Bioanalyzer 2100, and then quantified again using the KAPA Library Quantification kit. Every immunoSEQ 96-well plate was sequenced on a dedicated single-read 150-cycle Illumina NextSeq 550 flow cell. On the study's bioinformatics: The immunoSEQ output contained only junctional sequences without quality scores, so filtering could not match that applied to full-length reads. Sequences were annotated with PyIR, a Python wrapper for IgBLAST v1.9, using IMGT germline references to assign V/J genes and CDR3. Any read was removed if the V/J assignment was weak (E-value above 1e-6), the CDR3 was missing, or the read contained stop codons, out-of-frame junctions, or ambiguous translated residues. V3J clonotypes were defined by identical inferred V gene, J gene, and CDR3 amino acid sequence. Percentage overlap between repertoires was computed as shared unique clonotypes divided by the size of the smaller repertoire. RTK rarefaction, the Chao1 estimator, and Recon v2.1 estimates of unobserved clonotypes were used to assess repertoire richness. OLGA was used to compute generation probabilities for all TCRbeta clonotypes that the gDNA method yielded from several donors. TCRdb mirrors the immuneACCESS table, restricted to in-frame sequences. Some clones are absent from its copies; in checked studies, under half trace to an unresolved V gene, and the reason for the others is unknown. The V and J calls and the clone size are those of that table, but D and trimming were determined from the DNA. The sample yields over 2 million clones; around 92% were counted once. 0.3% to 0.45% of the sample rests with the top ten.

From the germline V gene, CDR1 is LGHNT and CDR2 is FRNRAP. Trimming removed 8 bases from V and 6 bases from J, leaving 24 bases between the germline ends. CDR3 length: 16 amino acids, cysteine to phenylalanine. Just CDR3 DNA is preserved here, 48 bases in frame from base 1. Concerning this clone: What antigen it recognizes has not been identified. There are no base qualities to consult, and no much larger clone falls within one base.

Donors were healthy HIV-negative adults with no recently reported acute infections or vaccinations. Only Caucasian adults living in Nashville, Tennessee, USA were represented among the donors. CD4+ T cells were enriched by magnetic negative selection, after which naive cells were positively selected on CD45RA and the negative fraction was taken as the memory subset. Blood was collected by leukapheresis, and PBMCs were isolated by Ficoll-Histopaque density gradient centrifugation and then cryopreserved in liquid nitrogen vapor phase. Analytical flow cytometry was used to check the purity and quantity of each magnetically sorted T cell population. Genomic DNA was isolated from each sorted fraction and quantified by UV absorbance on a Nanodrop 2000c.

The rearrangement combines TRBV12-5 with TRBJ2-3, and perhaps TRBD1 as D gene, on 6 matching bases. Specimen: naive CD4+ T cells from PBMCs. The cell subset or site label, read with the paper, signifies: CD45RA+ positively selected. The receptor was isolated from a man in his late teens or twenties in good health. Some clones in this sample may be carry-over from other donors' samples. For the CDR3, the sequence is CASSHSAGVLRDTQYF. In nucleotides, the sequence is TGTGCTAGTAGTCATTCCGCAGGGGTCCTTCGGGATACGCAGTATTTT.